This T cell receptor beta chain is from a study of blood T cell repertoires in COVID-19 (TCRdb year 2020). Some background on the complete study: The collaborator samples originated in the United States, Italy and Spain and spanned the acute and convalescent phases of COVID-19. The material from the prospective study consisted of cDNA or gDNA derived from T cells, B-cell-depleted T cells, or PBMCs. Subjects who had been exposed to COVID-19, were actively infected with it, or had recovered from it provided the deeply sampled blood TCRbeta repertoires that made up the dataset. The repertoires were made available in a free public database intended to serve as a resource for research on the immune response to SARS-CoV-2. Samples came from the ongoing ImmuneRACE study (first 160 participants) plus 1,254 subjects from 6 global collaborators. Sample metadata almost always included a de-identified subject ID, COVID-19 status, age in years and sex. HLA class I and class II types, where available, came from metadata supplied by the sample provider rather than from assay-based typing. Results and caveats for the whole study, not just this receptor: The quantity of clinical and demographic metadata differed by source and by participant and was supplied without curation.

The immunoSEQ Assay, a bias-controlled multiplex PCR, was used to amplify TCRbeta CDR3 regions from genomic DNA. Regarding the original processing steps: The number of nucleated cells in each sample was estimated by amplification of reference gene primers within the assay. To quantify the absolute abundance of each unique TCRbeta CDR3 rearrangement, sequence reads were collapsed and filtered. Productive Simpson clonality was computed per sample as the square root of Simpson's diversity index over productive rearrangements. This immuneACCESS table, as held by TCRdb, lists in-frame sequences with V and J called but not all clones. Of the missing ones, under half trace to an unresolved V gene in checked studies; the others have no known cause. D and trimming come from the DNA, and the V and J calls and clone size come from that table. The sample table contains 18,000 or so clones; only one count was recorded for around nine tenths of them. The ten largest clones capture around a tenth of the sample.

Sequences SGDLS (CDR1) and YYNGEE (CDR2) are obtained from the germline V gene. V trim: 5 bases; J trim: 4 bases; unmatched bases: 6. Reading from cysteine to phenylalanine, the CDR3 counts 15 amino acids. Solely the CDR3 DNA is kept, with 45 bases framed from the first base. Whole blood was collected in K2EDTA tubes by collaborating institutions according to the institutions' own protocols. Collaborator samples were shipped for TCRbeta analysis as frozen whole blood, isolated PBMCs, or DNA extracted from either sample type. A remark on this clone: This receptor's antigen is unknown. Per-nucleotide qualities are absent, and no much larger clonotype sits a single base away.

The clonotype comes from a man aged 35-49 years with active COVID-19. The material sequenced was peripheral blood. The receptor chain draws on TRBV9 and TRBJ1-1; a stretch of 12 junction bases matches TRBD1. The CDR3: CASSRDRGPVTEAFF. The DNA reads as follows: TGTGCCAGCAGTAGGGACAGGGGGCCTGTCACTGAAGCTTTCTTT.